This T cell receptor (beta chain) was sequenced in a study of OX40 agonist ivuxolimab in advanced cancers. Turning to the overall study: Ivuxolimab, which targeted the costimulatory receptor OX40 (CD134), was an agonistic, fully human IgG2 monoclonal antibody. Intravenous ivuxolimab was administered to patients every 2 weeks at six dose levels: 0.01, 0.1, 0.3, 1.5, 3 and 10 mg/kg. Among the 50 to 55 dose-escalation patients, 19 had hepatocellular carcinoma, 15 or so melanoma, 9 renal cell carcinoma and 9 head and neck cancer. A male proportion of approximately 83% and a mean age of approximately 55 years, ranging from roughly 23 to 90, were recorded for the dose-escalation cohort. Prior anti-PD-1, anti-PD-L1 or anti-CTLA-4 therapy was permitted, and checkpoint inhibitors had been received by 40% to 50% of dose-escalation patients. Partial responses were achieved by three dose-escalation patients, of whom one had hepatocellular carcinoma and two had cutaneous melanoma. Peripheral TCRbeta sequencing aimed to test whether ivuxolimab altered TCR sequence diversity and caused clonal T-cell expansion. The monotherapy dose-escalation portion (N ≈ 56 patients) of the phase I ivuxolimab trial is reported in the paper. The study at large found these results: After ivuxolimab, expanded clones were on average more numerous among CD8+ T cells than among CD4+ T cells. The antigen specificity of the peripheral T cells that underwent clonal expansion was not determined. In the 0.1-3.0 mg/kg groups, partial responders had among the lowest normalized peripheral clonal expansion, particularly in CD8+ T cells. Low levels of normalized T-cell clonal expansion were also shown by some nonresponding patients. At doses of 0.1 to 3.0 mg/kg, clonal expansion of both CD4+ and CD8+ T cells in blood was seen between baseline and week 6.

The table lists this clone with a count of one. Its antigen remains undetermined. No base-level quality is on record; no much larger clone is a single base apart. Genomic DNA was extracted from sorted cells for sequencing of the TCRbeta CDR3 region. TCRbeta CDR3 regions were sequenced using the immunoSEQ Assay. Imported from immuneACCESS, the table was reduced by TCRdb to in-frame sequences with V and J called. These copies leave out some clones; in studies compared against another copy, an unresolved V gene accounts for under half, and the cause of the remainder is not known. Counted in this sample were under 50,000 clones; around 83% of them appeared once. The ten largest clones add up to about 8.8% of the sample. The trial excluded patients who had a history of autoimmune disease or who were on systemic immunosuppression. Peripheral blood for TCR sequencing was drawn from every dose cohort at baseline, at cycle 4 day 1 and at cycle 7 day 1. The samples were drawn from a first-in-human, open-label, multicenter phase I dose-escalation trial of ivuxolimab. Adults with locally advanced or metastatic melanoma, renal cell, hepatocellular, or head and neck squamous cell carcinoma were enrolled in the trial. CD4+ and CD8+ T cells were sorted separately from peripheral blood before TCR sequencing.

Taken from cysteine to phenylalanine, the CDR3 has 15 residues. The retained sequence is limited to the CDR3, 45 bases, with the frame set at the first base. Between the V and J ends, shortened by 4 bases and 5 bases respectively, the junction contains 14 bases. CDR1 LNHDA and CDR2 SQIVND are derived from the germline V gene (reference sequence). Sequenced here: CD4+ or CD8+ T cells sorted from blood, sampled in a trial of the OX40 agonist ivuxolimab. This TCR was recovered from an adult with an advanced solid tumor such as melanoma, head and neck, liver or kidney cancer. This chain joins TRBV19 to TRBJ2-2; a weak D assignment points to TRBD1 (6 bases agree). CDR3 reads: CASSRQGKGTGELFF. The DNA sequence is TGTGCCAGTAGTAGGCAGGGGAAAGGGACCGGGGAGCTGTTTTTT.